The present entry profiles one T cell receptor beta chain with its context. Its specificity is not known. Germline values: CDR1 MNHNY, CDR2 SVGAGI (reference sequence). V was shortened by 6 bases and J by 3 bases, with 9 bases between the two germline ends. The CDR3 has 12 residues. The sample comes from a study of Ad26.COV2.S vaccination and SARS-CoV-2 variants. The study's findings and limits: Reportedly, after vaccination the spike-specific CD8+ and CD4+ T cell responses displayed substantial breadth.

Treatment of the sample: approximately 18 received Ad26.COV2.S at low or high dose, single or two shots; 5 received placebo; per-sample allocation not given. Material that was analyzed had been drawn on day 63 after the first vaccine or placebo injection. The donor was a Boston adult aged 18-55 years. The table came from immunoSEQ multiplex PCR; TCRdb's copy has only in-frame clones and leaves some out. The sample holds hundreds of thousands of clones, around 90% seen once. This clonotype was obtained from a person aged 18 to 65 who received the Ad26.COV2.S COVID-19 vaccine or a placebo. The chain has TRBV6-6 and TRBJ2-7; no clear D gene. Here the sequenced sample was peripheral blood, taken in a trial of Ad26.COV2.S vaccine versus placebo. CDR3 in amino acids: CASRQPNYEQYF. The CDR3 DNA sequence: TGTGCCAGCAGGCAACCGAACTACGAGCAGTACTTC.